A single sample gave rise to the 31 T cell receptor beta chains below, sequenced in a study of CDR3 diversity in severe acne. TCRdb independently ran MiXCR on the PCR reads; one entry per CDR3 protein. The table shows 85,000 to 120,000 distinct CDR3 sequences, with roughly 51% occurring only once. Material: blood. These receptor sequences come from a male donor with acne.

In its sample, this clonotype ranks as medium-sized. V and J are TRBV5-1 and TRBJ2-3; D is possibly TRBD1 (8 bases). There are 13 residues in the CDR3. From germline, CDR1 is SGHRS and CDR2 YFSETQ. The ends were cut back, 4 bases at V and 6 bases at J, with 12 bases in the middle. The CDR3 DNA is TGCGCCAGCAGCCCACAGGGGGGGGATACGCAGTATTTT. It yields the protein CASSPQGGDTQYF.

This clonotype was counted at least ten times. This sequence joins TRBV19 and TRBJ2-1; TRBD2 agrees at 10 bases. The V and J ends lost 9 bases and 6 bases, in that order; junction bases with no gene match: 11. The length of the CDR3 is 15 residues. The V gene's germline CDR1 is LNHDA and CDR2 SQIVND (reference sequence). The CDR3 DNA follows: TGTGCCAGCCGTCGCAGCGGGAGGGAAACCAATGAGCAGTTCTTC. It encodes CASRRSGRETNEQFF.

Ten or more counts support this clonotype. The genes are TRBV10-1 and TRBJ2-3, with unresolved D. The germline V gene has CDR1 WNHNN and CDR2 SYGVQD (reference sequence). The V end was cut by 3 bases, the J end by 0 bases, with 10 bases between. The CDR3 covers 15 residues. The CDR3 is CASSDSIGSTDTQYF. The CDR3 DNA is TGCGCCAGCAGTGATTCCATAGGTAGCACAGATACGCAGTATTTT.

The chain recombines TRBV7-9 with TRBJ1-2; D is possibly TRBD1 (6 bases). CDR3 length: 14 amino acids. Trimming removed 2 bases from V and 9 bases from J, with 16 bases in between. CDR1 is SEHNR, CDR2 FQNEAQ, per germline (reference sequence). This CDR3 reads CASSLIGTWESYTF. Here the CDR3 DNA reads TGTGCCAGCAGCTTAATCGGGACATGGGAGAGCTACACCTTC.

This chain links TRBV5-1 with TRBJ2-5; TRBD1 aligns across 7 bases. Germline V gives CDR1 SGHRS, CDR2 YFSETQ. CDR3 length equals 15 residues. J gave up 7 bases and V 4 bases, and 13 bases lay outside the gene matches. The CDR3 DNA reads TGCGCCAGCAGCGCTAGACGGACAGGAAAGGTGACCCAGTACTTC. This encodes CASSARRTGKVTQYF.

The genes are TRBV15 and TRBJ1-1; D not resolved. The ends were cut back, 1 base at V and 1 base at J, with 10 bases in the middle. The CDR3 is made up of 15 amino acids. Germline CDR1 and CDR2: LNHNV and YYDKDF (reference sequence). The CDR3 nucleotides are TGTGCCACCAGCAGAGTCAAGACCTGGAACACTGAAGCTTTCTTT. Its protein product is CATSRVKTWNTEAFF.

This clonotype occurred a few times. J is TRBJ2-7 and V is TRBV6-1; perhaps D is TRBD1 or TRBD2 (6 bases each). V lost 4 bases and J 0 bases, leaving 16 bases between the germline ends. The CDR3 covers 16 residues. Germline CDR1 is MNHNS and CDR2 is SASEGT. CDR3 DNA: TGTGCCAGCAGTGGAAATCTAGGGGGGCTCTCCTACGAGCAGTACGTC. Protein: CASSGNLGGLSYEQYV.

Here the CDR3 DNA reads TGTGCCAGCAGTGACGGCGGGGCGGGGGAGACCCAGTACTTC. Its translation is CASSDGGAGETQYF. V gene TRBV9 combines with J gene TRBJ2-5, with a possible D match to TRBD2 (6 bases). This CDR3 is 14 amino acids long. Germline V gives CDR1 SGDLS, CDR2 YYNGEE. V gave up 5 bases and J gave up 5 bases, with 16 bases separating them.

The chain joins TRBV2 to TRBJ2-7; no clear D. Germline V gene data show CDR1 as SNHLY and CDR2 as FYNNEI. This CDR3 is 12 amino acids long. Trimming took off 7 bases at V and 0 bases at J, with 7 bases between the two ends. The CDR3 here is CASIGNSYEQYF. In nucleotides, the CDR3 is TGTGCCAGCATAGGCAACTCCTACGAGCAGTACTTC.

The chain recombines TRBV25-1 with TRBJ2-6; D uncertain. V was pared by 2 bases and J by 0 bases, with 14 bases between. Per the germline V gene, CDR1 is MGHDK and CDR2 is SYGVNS. This CDR3 is 18 amino acids long. CDR3 loop: CASSERIEVYSGANVLTF. The CDR3 coding sequence is TGTGCCAGCAGTGAACGGATCGAAGTCTACTCTGGGGCCAACGTCCTGACTTTC. The variable domain in full, with the rest retrieved from reference TRBV25-1 and TRBJ2-6, is EADIYQTPRYLVIGTGKKITLECSQTMGHDKMYWYQQDPGMELHLIHYSYGVNSTEKGDLSSESTVSRIRTEHFPLTLESARPSHTSQYLCASSERIEVYSGANVLTFGAGSRLTVL.

V gene TRBV11-2 combines with J gene TRBJ2-5, with a tentative D call TRBD2 (7 bases). CDR1 is SGHAT, CDR2 FQNNGV, per germline. V lost 2 bases to trimming and J lost 0 bases, with 13 bases between them. The CDR3 covers 16 residues. The CDR3 loop is CASSLWEGENQETQYF. The CDR3 DNA follows: TGTGCCAGCAGCTTATGGGAGGGGGAAAACCAAGAGACCCAGTACTTC.

At least ten counts were recorded for this clonotype. V and J are TRBV19 and TRBJ2-2; D not resolved. Looked up from germline, CDR1 is LNHDA and CDR2 is SQIVND (reference sequence). Trimming took off 6 bases at V and 0 bases at J, with 14 bases between the two ends. The CDR3 spans 16 residues. The CDR3 spells CASRPASGPNTGELFF. The CDR3 DNA sequence: TGTGCCAGTAGGCCTGCCTCCGGGCCGAACACCGGGGAGCTGTTTTTT. Looking up the rest from reference TRBV19 and TRBJ2-2 gives the full variable domain: DGGITQSPKYLFRKEGQNVTLSCEQNLNHDAMYWYRQDPGQGLRLIYYSQIVNDFQKGDIAEGYSVSREKKESFPLTVTSAQKNPTAFYLCASRPASGPNTGELFFGEGSRLTVL.

This chain joins TRBV20-1 and TRBJ2-3; weak D call: TRBD2 (5 bases). CDR3 size: 17 residues. The V end lost 0 bases, the J end lost 3 bases, and 19 bases lay between the germline ends. CDR1 and CDR2 from the germline V gene are DFQATT and SNEGSKA (reference sequence). The CDR3 loop is CSARDSAPLGPTDTQYF. The CDR3, as DNA: TGCAGTGCTAGAGATTCCGCCCCACTAGGGCCAACAGATACGCAGTATTTT.

This clonotype is medium-sized. The gene calls are TRBV7-9 and TRBJ2-2; possibly TRBD1 for D (6 bases). The germline gives CDR1 SEHNR, CDR2 FQNEAQ (reference sequence). The V end was cut by 4 bases, the J end by 6 bases, with 9 bases between. The CDR3 totals 13 residues. The CDR3 here is CASSYRESGELFF. The CDR3, as DNA: TGTGCCAGCAGCTACAGGGAATCCGGGGAGCTGTTTTTT. Filled out from reference TRBV7-9 and TRBJ2-2, the complete variable domain reads DTGVSQNPRHKITKRGQNVTFRCDPISEHNRLYWYRQTLGQGPEFLTYFQNEAQLEKSRLLSDRFSAERPKGSFSTLEIQRTEQGDSAMYLCASSYRESGELFFGEGSRLTVL.

With respect to this clonotype: Possible read error: a much larger clone is one base away. The chain employs TRBV7-9 and TRBJ2-3; D might be TRBD1 or TRBD2, each matching 6 bases. Trimming took off 6 bases at V and 6 bases at J, with 16 bases between the two ends. In germline, CDR1 is SEHNR, CDR2 FQNEAQ (reference sequence). The CDR3 totals 14 residues. The DNA of the CDR3 is TGTGCCAGCAGAGAAGCAACAGGGACTGATACGCAGTATTTT. As protein: CASREATGTDTQYF.

The rearrangement links TRBV6-1 to TRBJ1-5; 7 nucleotides match TRBD1. Germline trimming cut 10 bases from V and 3 bases from J; bases unmatched to any gene: 12. The CDR3 runs to 15 residues. Germline V gene sequence: CDR1 MNHNS, CDR2 SASEGT. For the CDR3, the DNA is TGTGCCACCAGGTGGAGGGGGCAGACCAATCAGCCCCAGCATTTT. Protein: CATRWRGQTNQPQHF.

The CDR3 is CASSHLSGRATDTQYF. DNA of the CDR3: TGCGCCAGCAGTCACCTTAGCGGGAGGGCCACAGATACGCAGTATTTT. V and J are TRBV5-1 and TRBJ2-3, with 11 bases identical to TRBD2. V lost 5 bases, J lost 2 bases, and 7 bases stayed unmatched. CDR1 is SGHRS and CDR2 is YFSETQ in the germline V gene. This CDR3 has 16 residues. Supplemented by reference TRBV5-1 and TRBJ2-3, the full variable domain reads KAGVTQTPRYLIKTRGQQVTLSCSPISGHRSVSWYQQTPGQGLQFLFEYFSETQRNKGNFPGRFSGRQFSNSRSEMNVSTLELGDSALYLCASSHLSGRATDTQYFGPGTRLTVL.

This rearrangement joins TRBV19 to TRBJ2-3; D may be TRBD2 (5 bases). Germline V gene data show CDR1 as LNHDA and CDR2 as SQIVND (reference sequence). V gave up 4 bases and J gave up 0 bases, with 20 bases separating them. The CDR3 covers 18 residues. The CDR3 DNA is TGTGCCAGTAGTAGTCTCTCCGTCCGGGGTCGGAGCACAGATACGCAGTATTTT. Translated: CASSSLSVRGRSTDTQYF.

V gene TRBV20-1 combines with J gene TRBJ2-5; 12 positions match TRBD2. V shed 5 bases, J shed 7 bases, and the junction held 8 bases outside the gene matches. The germline CDR1 and CDR2 sequences are DFQATT and SNEGSKA (reference sequence). The CDR3 consists of 14 residues. The DNA for the CDR3 is TGCAGTGCTGCCCGGACTAGCGGGATCGGGACCCAGTACTTC. Encoded protein: CSAARTSGIGTQYF.

The sample holds a few counts of this clonotype. The CDR3 DNA follows: TGTGCCAGCAGCCAAGCTCGAAAGGGGGCTTATGGCTACACCTTC. As protein: CASSQARKGAYGYTF. The chain employs TRBV3-1 and TRBJ1-2; 7 positions match TRBD1. Germline V gene lookup returns CDR1 LGHDT and CDR2 YNNKEL (reference sequence). The V segment lost 1 base and the J segment 5 bases; nucleotides outside the gene matches: 7. CDR3 length: 15 amino acids.

J is TRBJ2-3 and V is TRBV20-1, with 7 bases lining up with TRBD2. The length of the CDR3 is 14 residues. The J segment lost 2 bases and the V segment lost 6 bases, leaving 8 bases of the junction unmatched. Germline V gene data show CDR1 as DFQATT and CDR2 as SNEGSKA (reference sequence). The CDR3 here is CSAGGEGSTDTQYF. CDR3 nucleotides: TGCAGTGCGGGGGGGGAGGGGTCCACAGATACGCAGTATTTT.

In its sample, this clonotype was seen a few times. The V gene is TRBV6-1, the J gene TRBJ1-1; the D is unclear. The CDR3 extends over 15 amino acids. V was clipped by 2 bases and J by 5 bases, with 15 bases between them. CDR1 is MNHNS and CDR2 is SASEGT in the germline V gene. CDR3 DNA: TGTGCCAGCAGTGAATTGAAGTCGGCGAGGACTGAAGCTTTCTTT. This sequence encodes CASSELKSARTEAFF.

The rearrangement uses TRBV7-8 and TRBJ1-2; D remains ambiguous. V dropped 7 bases and J dropped 4 bases, with 13 bases sitting between them. CDR1 SGHVS and CDR2 FQNEAQ come from the germline V gene. The CDR3 is 13 amino acids. In DNA, the CDR3 is TGTGCCAGCACCCTCACAGCGACCTATGGCTACACCTTC. It translates to CASTLTATYGYTF.

Comments on this clonotype: This may arise from a read error, as a much more abundant clone is one base away. The chain is built from TRBV19 and TRBJ2-3; maybe TRBD2 (5 bases). Germline assignment: CDR1 LNHDA and CDR2 SQIVND (reference sequence). CDR3 size: 16 residues. V was clipped by 6 bases and J by 0 bases, with 16 bases between them. CDR3 region: CASRLTTGISTDTQYF. The CDR3 coding sequence is TGTGCCAGTAGACTCACCACGGGGATAAGCACAGATACGCAGTATTTT.

The J gene is TRBJ1-2, the V gene TRBV24-1; D uncertain. From germline, CDR1 is KGHDR and CDR2 SFDVKD. V was pared by 2 bases and J by 4 bases, with 13 bases between. CDR3 length: 15 residues. The CDR3 here is CATSDSGRVAYGYTF. The CDR3 bases are TGTGCCACCAGTGATTCGGGCCGAGTCGCCTATGGCTACACCTTC.

V gene TRBV7-9 combines with J gene TRBJ1-6; 9 bases are shared with TRBD1. With 1 base clipped from V and 10 bases from J, the junction kept 5 bases outside the gene matches. Germline CDR1 and CDR2: SEHNR and FQNEAQ (reference sequence). The CDR3 has 15 amino acids. CDR3 bases: TGTGCCAGCAGCTTAGGATACAGGGGGCAATCACCCCTCCACTTT. It specifies CASSLGYRGQSPLHF.

This clonotype has just a few counts. This rearrangement joins TRBV18 to TRBJ2-3; D might be TRBD1 (5 bases). Germline CDR1 is KGHSH and CDR2 is LQKENI. The CDR3 covers 15 residues. V shed 1 base and J shed 3 bases, with 11 bases lying between them. CDR3 nucleotides: TGTGCCAGCTCACCACATTTACCAGGGACAGATACGCAGTATTTT. Its protein is CASSPHLPGTDTQYF.

A few counts support this clonotype. The chain couples TRBV25-1 to TRBJ1-5; a possible D gene is TRBD1 (5 bases). The V gene lost 1 base and the J gene lost 7 bases, with 11 bases spanning the gap. This CDR3 region has 14 residues. The V gene's germline CDR1 is MGHDK and CDR2 SYGVNS. CDR3 protein: CASSELGSGQPQHF. CDR3 in DNA: TGTGCCAGCAGTGAATTAGGGTCAGGGCAGCCCCAGCATTTT.

The J gene is TRBJ2-5, the V gene TRBV29-1; no clear D. The CDR3 totals 11 residues. The germline V gene has CDR1 SQVTM and CDR2 ANQGSEA. Trimming left V 3 bases short and J 5 bases short, with 7 bases between. The DNA of the CDR3 is TGCAGCGTTGAGGGGTTGGAGACCCAGTACTTC. It encodes CSVEGLETQYF.

This clonotype was seen only a few times. The chain couples TRBV11-2 to TRBJ2-2; TRBD2 matches 12 bases. The CDR3 spans 17 residues. V lost 1 base, J lost 9 bases, and 9 bases stayed unmatched. The germline gives CDR1 SGHAT, CDR2 FQNNGV. The CDR3 DNA is TGTGCCAGCAGCTTAGCGTCCGGACTAGCGGGAATTCGGGAGCTGTTTTTT. Amino acids: CASSLASGLAGIRELFF.

The chain joins TRBV14 to TRBJ2-7; 7 nucleotides line up with TRBD1. The CDR3 runs 17 residues. V lost 3 bases, J lost 0 bases, and 11 bases stayed unmatched. Germline V gives CDR1 SGHDN, CDR2 FVKESK. The CDR3 loop reads CASSQKNDRVTSYEQYV. CDR3 sequence (DNA): TGTGCCAGCAGCCAGAAAAATGACAGGGTAACCTCCTACGAGCAGTACGTC.